The rows below give T cell receptor beta chains drawn from one sample of a study of identical twins. TCRdb re-derived calls from the 5' RACE reads in MiXCR, one entry per CDR3 protein. Here the sample spans fewer than 450,000 distinct CDR3 sequences, approximately 9.1% being singletons. The sample consisted of naive T cells sorted from blood. These receptors were collected from a woman between 50 and 59 years old in good health. The CDR3 runs from the conserved cysteine through the conserved F or W. D genes are given only for firm matches. Clone size appears in some rows only: once, few, many, or a class for an expanded clone.

TRBV29-1	TRBJ2-1	-	-	TGCAGCGTTTCAGATCATGAGCAGTTCTTC	CSVSDHEQFF
TRBV10-3	TRBJ2-1	few	TRBD2	TGTGCCATCAGTGGACTAGCGGGAGGAGGGGATGAGCAGTTCTTC	CAISGLAGGGDEQFF
TRBV29-1	TRBJ2-2	-	-	TGCAGCGTTGTAGGGCAGCCCTACCGGAAGCTGTTTTTT	CSVVGQPYRKLFF
TRBV18	TRBJ1-3	-	-	TGTGCCAGCTCACCAAAATTACCCAGGGAAGGAGTCAACACCATATATTTT	CASSPKLPREGVNTIYF
TRBV12-3/TRBV12-4	TRBJ2-1	few	TRBD1	TGTGCCAGCAGTTCGACAGGGGGGGATAATGAGCAGTTCTTC	CASSSTGGDNEQFF
TRBV5-1	TRBJ2-1	many	-	TGCGCCAGCAGCCGGGACAACAATGAGCAGTTCTTC	CASSRDNNEQFF
TRBV15	TRBJ1-2	-	TRBD1	TGTGCCACCAGCAGAGAGGGACAGAACTATGGCTACACCTTC	CATSREGQNYGYTF
TRBV3-1	TRBJ1-1	-	-	TGTGCCAGCAGCCAAGAATGGGGGGAAGCTTTCTTT	CASSQEWGEAFF
TRBV11-2	TRBJ2-1	few	-	TGTGCCAGCAGATCTTCTAGATACAATGAGCAGTTCTTC	CASRSSRYNEQFF
TRBV7-9	TRBJ2-7	many	-	TGTGCCAGCAGCGACCGGGACCTGCCCTACGAGCAGTACTTC	CASSDRDLPYEQYF
TRBV27	TRBJ2-2	-	-	TGTGCCACCTCCTCGGGACTCCTCGGGGAGCTGTTTTTT	CATSSGLLGELFF
TRBV11-2	TRBJ1-1	-	-	TGTGCCAGCAGAATCGAGCAGGACAGGAACACTGAAGCTTTCTTT	CASRIEQDRNTEAFF
TRBV3-1	TRBJ1-4	-	-	TGTGCCAGCAGCCTACGGCTTAATGAAAAACTGTTTTTT	CASSLRLNEKLFF
TRBV6-5	TRBJ2-2	few	TRBD2	TGTGCCAGCAGTTACCTAACTAGCGGCCGAAGGATCGGGGAGCTGTTTTTT	CASSYLTSGRRIGELFF
TRBV11-3	TRBJ2-4	-	-	TGTGCCAGCAGCTTAATAGGCAAAAACATTCAGTACTTC	CASSLIGKNIQYF
TRBV5-1	TRBJ2-3	few	TRBD1	TGCGCCAGCAGCCCCGGGACAGGGGGAGCTACGCAGTATTTT	CASSPGTGGATQYF
TRBV9	TRBJ2-3	-	-	TGTGCTAGCGCGGTAGAGCACACAGATACGCAGTATTTT	CASAVEHTDTQYF
TRBV12-3/TRBV12-4	TRBJ2-3	few	TRBD2	TGTGCCAGCATAGCGGGAGGGCCCGCAGATACGCAGTATTTT	CASIAGGPADTQYF
TRBV27	TRBJ2-1	-	-	TGTGCCAGCAGTGGGGGGCAAAGGTCCTACAATGAGCAGTTCTTC	CASSGGQRSYNEQFF
TRBV30	TRBJ2-7	-	TRBD2	TGTGCCTGGAGTGTACTAGCGGGAGGCCACGAGCAGTACTTC	CAWSVLAGGHEQYF
TRBV18	TRBJ1-2	few	TRBD1	TGTGCCAGCTCGCCTGCTCAGGGGGCAGCTAACTATGGCTACACCTTC	CASSPAQGAANYGYTF
TRBV12-3/TRBV12-4	TRBJ2-1	few	TRBD2	TGTGCCAGCAGTACGTCCAAACCGGGACTAGCAGACAATGAGCAGTTCTTC	CASSTSKPGLADNEQFF
TRBV12-3/TRBV12-4	TRBJ2-1	few	-	TGTGCCAGCAGACCAGCGGACCTGGGCAATGAGCAGTTCTTC	CASRPADLGNEQFF
TRBV6-1	TRBJ2-2	few	-	TGTGCCAGCACCCGAGGTGGCTTGGACCCGAACACCGGGGAGCTGTTTTTT	CASTRGGLDPNTGELFF
TRBV12-3/TRBV12-4	TRBJ2-1	many	-	TGTGCCAGCAGTTTAGTAGGGGGCTCCTACAATGAGCAGTTCTTC	CASSLVGGSYNEQFF